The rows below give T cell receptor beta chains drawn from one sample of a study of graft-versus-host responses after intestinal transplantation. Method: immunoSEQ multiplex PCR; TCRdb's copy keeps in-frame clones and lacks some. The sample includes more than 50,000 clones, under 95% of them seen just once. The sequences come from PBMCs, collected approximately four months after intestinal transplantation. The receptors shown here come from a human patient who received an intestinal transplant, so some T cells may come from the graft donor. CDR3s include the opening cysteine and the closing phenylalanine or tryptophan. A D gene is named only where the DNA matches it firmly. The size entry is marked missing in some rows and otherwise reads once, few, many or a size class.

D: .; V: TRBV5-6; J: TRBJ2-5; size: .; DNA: TGTGCCAGCAGCGTCCAAGAGACCCAGTACTTC; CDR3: CASSVQETQYF
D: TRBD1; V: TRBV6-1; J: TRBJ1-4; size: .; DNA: TGTGCCAGCAGTGAATTAGGACAGGGGAATGAAAAACTGTTTTTT; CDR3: CASSELGQGNEKLFF
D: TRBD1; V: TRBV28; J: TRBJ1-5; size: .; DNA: TGTGCCAGCACCCGAGGGGGCAGCAATCAGCCCCAGCATTTT; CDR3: CASTRGGSNQPQHF
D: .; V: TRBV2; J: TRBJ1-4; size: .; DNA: TGTGCCAGCAGTGAAGTCCCTGTTGCAACTAATGAAAAACTGTTTTTT; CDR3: CASSEVPVATNEKLFF
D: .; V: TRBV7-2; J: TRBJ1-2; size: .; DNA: TGTGCCAGCAGCCGCTATGGCTACACCTTC; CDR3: CASSRYGYTF
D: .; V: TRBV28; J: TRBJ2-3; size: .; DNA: TGTGCCAGCAGTTTCTCCGGGAGCACAGATACGCAGTATTTT; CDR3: CASSFSGSTDTQYF
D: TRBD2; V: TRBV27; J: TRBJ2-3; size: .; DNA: TGTGCCAGCAGTTCCGGACTAGAACTAGTTACGCAGTATTTT; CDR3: CASSSGLELVTQYF
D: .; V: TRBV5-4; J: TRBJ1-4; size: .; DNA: TGTGCCAGCAGCCAAACTCCCGGTAGTCGGGAAAAACTGTTTTTT; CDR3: CASSQTPGSREKLFF
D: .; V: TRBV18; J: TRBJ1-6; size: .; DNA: TGTGCCAGCTCAGGCAATTCACCCCTCCACTTT; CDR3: CASSGNSPLHF
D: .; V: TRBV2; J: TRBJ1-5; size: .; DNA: TGTGCCAGCAGGGAACTTCCGGACAGAAACAATCAGCCCCAGCATTTT; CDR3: CASRELPDRNNQPQHF
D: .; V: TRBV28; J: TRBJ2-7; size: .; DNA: TGTGCCAGCAGCCAGGGAGGAGGGGGCGAATACGAGCAGTACTTC; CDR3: CASSQGGGGEYEQYF
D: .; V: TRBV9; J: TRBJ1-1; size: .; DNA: TGTGCCAGCAGCGTAGTCTCGGGTTCTGAAGCTTTCTTT; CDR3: CASSVVSGSEAFF
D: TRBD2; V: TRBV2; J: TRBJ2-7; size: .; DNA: TGTGCCAGCAAATCGGGACTAGCGAATTACTACGAGCAGTACTTC; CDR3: CASKSGLANYYEQYF
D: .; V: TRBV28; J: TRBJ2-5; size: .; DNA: TGTGCCAGCAGTTTTCCGGACGACCTACAAGAGACCCAGTACTTC; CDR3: CASSFPDDLQETQYF
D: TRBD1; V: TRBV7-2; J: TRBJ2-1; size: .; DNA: TGTGCCAGCAGCTCAGGACAGGCCGACGGCAATGAGCAGTTCTTC; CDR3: CASSSGQADGNEQFF
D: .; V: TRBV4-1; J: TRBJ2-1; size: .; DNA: TGCGCCAGCAGCCAAGGGTCCGCACTAGCTGGAGGGAATGAGCAGTTCTTC; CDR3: CASSQGSALAGGNEQFF
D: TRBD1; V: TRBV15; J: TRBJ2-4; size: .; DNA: TGTGCCACCAGCAGGGGGGTGACAGGGGTGGGCAAAAACATTCAGTACTTC; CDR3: CATSRGVTGVGKNIQYF
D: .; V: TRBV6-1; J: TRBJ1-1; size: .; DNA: TGTGCCAGCAGTGAAGCACAATTGGGACTGGGCACTGAAGCTTTCTTT; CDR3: CASSEAQLGLGTEAFF
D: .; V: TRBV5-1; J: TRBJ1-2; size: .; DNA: TGTGCCAGCAGCTTGGCCCGGACTGGCGCCCATGGCTACACCTTC; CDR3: CASSLARTGAHGYTF
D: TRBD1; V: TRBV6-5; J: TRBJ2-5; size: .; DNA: TGTGCCAGCAATCCTACAGGGGAAGAGACCCAGTACTTC; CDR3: CASNPTGEETQYF
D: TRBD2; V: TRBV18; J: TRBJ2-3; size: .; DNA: TGTGCCAGCTCACCAAGCCTAGCGGGGGGCCGTCAAGATACGCAGTATTTT; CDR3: CASSPSLAGGRQDTQYF
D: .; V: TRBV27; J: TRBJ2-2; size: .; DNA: TGTGCCAGCAGTTTATGGGAAAACACCGGGGAGCTGTTTTTT; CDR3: CASSLWENTGELFF
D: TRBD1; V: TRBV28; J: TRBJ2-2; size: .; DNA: TGTGCCAGCGATAGGACAGGGGTAACCGGGGAGCTGTTTTTT; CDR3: CASDRTGVTGELFF
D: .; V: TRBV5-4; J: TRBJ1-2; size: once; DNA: TGTGCCAGCAGCTTCCCAGGGAACTATGGCTACACCTTC; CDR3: CASSFPGNYGYTF
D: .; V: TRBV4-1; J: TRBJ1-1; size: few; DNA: TGCGCCAGCAGCCAGTGGAACACTGAAGCTTTCTTT; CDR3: CASSQWNTEAFF
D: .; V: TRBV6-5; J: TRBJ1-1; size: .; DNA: TGTGCCAGCAGTAAACAGGGTGAAGCTTTCTTT; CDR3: CASSKQGEAFF
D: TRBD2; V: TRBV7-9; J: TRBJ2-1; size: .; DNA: TGTGCCAGCAGCTTAGCCCTAGCGGGATCCTACAATGAGCAGTTCTTC; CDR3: CASSLALAGSYNEQFF
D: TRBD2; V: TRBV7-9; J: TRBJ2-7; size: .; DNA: TGTGCCAGCAGCGCCCGACGAGCGGGAGGTCGCTCGTACGAGCAGTACTTC; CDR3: CASSARRAGGRSYEQYF
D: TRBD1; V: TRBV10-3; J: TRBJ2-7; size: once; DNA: TGTGCCATCAGTGAGGGAAACGGACAGGGGGCGCCCGAGCAGTACTTC; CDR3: CAISEGNGQGAPEQYF
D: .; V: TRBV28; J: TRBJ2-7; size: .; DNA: TGTGCCAGCAGGAGGGTCTCCTACGAGCAGTACTTC; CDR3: CASRRVSYEQYF
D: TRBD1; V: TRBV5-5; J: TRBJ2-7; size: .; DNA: TGTGCCAGCAGCTTGGGTGGGGGACAGGGGTTTTACGAGCAGTACTTC; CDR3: CASSLGGGQGFYEQYF
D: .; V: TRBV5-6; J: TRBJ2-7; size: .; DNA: TGTGCCAGCAGCTTACAGGGGAGGCACGAGCAGTACTTC; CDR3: CASSLQGRHEQYF
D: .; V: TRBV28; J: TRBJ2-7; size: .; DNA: TGTGCCAGCAGTCCCAGGACCTCCTACGAGCAGTACTTC; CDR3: CASSPRTSYEQYF
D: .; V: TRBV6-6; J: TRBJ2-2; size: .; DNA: TGTGCCAGCACCCACAAGCTTCCCCCGAACACCGGGGAGCTGTTTTTT; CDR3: CASTHKLPPNTGELFF
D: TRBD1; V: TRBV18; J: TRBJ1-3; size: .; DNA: TGTGCCAGCTCAACTCTACAGGGGGCAGGTGGAAACACCATATATTTT; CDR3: CASSTLQGAGGNTIYF
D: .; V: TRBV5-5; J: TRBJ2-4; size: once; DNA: TGTGCCAGCAGCTTTCTTTCGGGGCTAGTTGGGAACATTCAGTACTTC; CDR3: CASSFLSGLVGNIQYF
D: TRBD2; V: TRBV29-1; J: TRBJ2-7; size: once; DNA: TGCAGCGTTGAAGATCAGGGAGGGAGGTTCTACGAGCAGTACTTC; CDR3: CSVEDQGGRFYEQYF
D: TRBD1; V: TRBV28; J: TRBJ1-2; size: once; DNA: TGTGCCAGCAGTGACCGGGGACAGGGGAGGTTTAGCGGCTATGGCTACACCTTC; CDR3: CASSDRGQGRFSGYGYTF
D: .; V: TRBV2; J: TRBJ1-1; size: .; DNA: TGTGCCAGCAGTTTGGGACAAATGAACACTGAAGCTTTCTTT; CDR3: CASSLGQMNTEAFF
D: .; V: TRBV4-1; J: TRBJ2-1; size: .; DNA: TGCGCCAGCAGCCAAGCAGCAGGGAGAGGCAGTGAGCAGTTCTTC; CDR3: CASSQAAGRGSEQFF
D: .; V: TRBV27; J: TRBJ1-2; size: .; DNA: TGTGCCAGCAGTTTCGGACAGTTTAACTATGGCTACACCTTC; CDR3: CASSFGQFNYGYTF
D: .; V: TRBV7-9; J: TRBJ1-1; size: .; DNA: TGTGCCAGCAGCTTACTCGGGCCGAACACTGAAGCTTTCTTT; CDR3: CASSLLGPNTEAFF
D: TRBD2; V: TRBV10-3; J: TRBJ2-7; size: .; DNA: TGTGCCATCAAAAGACTAGCGGATTCCTACGAGCAGTACTTC; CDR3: CAIKRLADSYEQYF
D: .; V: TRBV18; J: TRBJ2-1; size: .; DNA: TGTGCCAGCTCACCAGGAGGGGCGGATGAGCAGTTCTTC; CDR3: CASSPGGADEQFF
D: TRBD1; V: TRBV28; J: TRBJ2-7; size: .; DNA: TGTGCCAGCAGTTCCCCGGACAGGGACGAGCAGTACTTC; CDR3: CASSSPDRDEQYF
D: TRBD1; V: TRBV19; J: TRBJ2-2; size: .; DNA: TGTGCCAGTAGTATACAGGGGGCCGTCGGGGAGCTGTTTTTT; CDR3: CASSIQGAVGELFF
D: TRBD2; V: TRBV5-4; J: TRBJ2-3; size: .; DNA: TGTGCCAGCAGCAGGGGACTAGCGGCAGATACGCAGTATTTT; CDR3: CASSRGLAADTQYF
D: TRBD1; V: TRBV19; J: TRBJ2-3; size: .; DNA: TGTGCCAGTAGACCACCCCCCGGGACAGGGGTTAGCACAGATACGCAGTATTTT; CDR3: CASRPPPGTGVSTDTQYF
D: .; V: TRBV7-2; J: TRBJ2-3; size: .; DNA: TGTGCCAGCAGCCTATCGGGGTCCACAGATACGCAGTATTTT; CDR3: CASSLSGSTDTQYF
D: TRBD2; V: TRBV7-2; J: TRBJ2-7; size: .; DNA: TGTGCCAGCAGCGCCCTAGCGGGAGGGTCGTACGAGCAGTACTTC; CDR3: CASSALAGGSYEQYF
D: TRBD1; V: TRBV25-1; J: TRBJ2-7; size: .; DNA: TGTGCCAGCAGGGCGACAGGGGCCGGCGAGCAGTACTTC; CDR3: CASRATGAGEQYF
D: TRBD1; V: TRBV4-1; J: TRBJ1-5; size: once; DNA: TGCGCCAGCAGCCAAAGGGCAGGGGGCTTTCAGCCCCAGCATTTT; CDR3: CASSQRAGGFQPQHF
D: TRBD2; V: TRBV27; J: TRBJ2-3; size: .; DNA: TGTGCCAGCAGTTCCCCCTTAGCGGGGGGGCCGGGAGATACGCAGTATTTT; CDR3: CASSSPLAGGPGDTQYF
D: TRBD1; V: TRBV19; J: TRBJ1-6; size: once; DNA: TGTGCCAGTACCGCAGGGGGGATAGGGAGCTCCTATAATTCACCCCTCCACTTT; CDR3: CASTAGGIGSSYNSPLHF
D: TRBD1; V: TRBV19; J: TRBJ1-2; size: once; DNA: TGTGCCAGTAGCAATCTCCGGGACAGGTTGTTCTATGGCTACACCTTC; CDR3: CASSNLRDRLFYGYTF
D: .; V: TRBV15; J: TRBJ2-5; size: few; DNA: TGTGCCACCAGTGCCGGGACGCCCCTCGCCGGGGAGACCCAGTACTTC; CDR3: CATSAGTPLAGETQYF
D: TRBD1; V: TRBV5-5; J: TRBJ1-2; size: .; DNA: TGTGCCAGCAGCTTTGAGACAGGGCCGATCTATGGCTACACCTTC; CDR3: CASSFETGPIYGYTF
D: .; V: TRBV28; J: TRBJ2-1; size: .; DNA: TGTGCCAGCAGTCCTACCAGGGGCGAGCAGTTCTTC; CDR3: CASSPTRGEQFF
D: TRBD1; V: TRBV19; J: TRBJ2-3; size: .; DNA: TGTGCCAGTAGTTCTACCGCAGGGGGAGATACGCAGTATTTT; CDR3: CASSSTAGGDTQYF